This T cell receptor (beta chain) is drawn from a study of blood T cell repertoires in COVID-19. Study-level information: Acute and convalescent COVID-19 specimens originated in the United States, Italy and Spain. T cells, B-cell-depleted T cells, or PBMCs provided the cDNA or gDNA that served as material.

Germline CDR1 MNHNY, CDR2 SVGAGI (reference sequence). CDR3 length: 14 amino acids. V lost 6 bases, J lost 7 bases, and 18 bases lay in between. Recruited during active infection, patients (from Seattle) were subsequently followed longitudinally. How the authors handled the data: Researchers report that nucleated cell counts were estimated from reference gene primer amplification. TCRdb's table, derived via immunoSEQ multiplex PCR, lists solely in-frame clones and lacks some. V, J and clone size are those of that table, while D and trimming were read from the DNA. The repertoire includes around 200,000 clones, 65% to 85% of them detected once, and over 6.5% sits in the top ten.

This chain links TRBV6-6 with TRBJ1-2, with D possibly TRBD1 on 5 matching bases. Sequencing was done on a sample of peripheral blood. The clonotype comes from a woman between 40 and 50 years old with COVID-19, enrolled during active disease. DNA of the CDR3: TGTGCCAGCAGAAATACCAGGGAGGGTGGTGGCTACACCTTC. It encodes CASRNTREGGGYTF.